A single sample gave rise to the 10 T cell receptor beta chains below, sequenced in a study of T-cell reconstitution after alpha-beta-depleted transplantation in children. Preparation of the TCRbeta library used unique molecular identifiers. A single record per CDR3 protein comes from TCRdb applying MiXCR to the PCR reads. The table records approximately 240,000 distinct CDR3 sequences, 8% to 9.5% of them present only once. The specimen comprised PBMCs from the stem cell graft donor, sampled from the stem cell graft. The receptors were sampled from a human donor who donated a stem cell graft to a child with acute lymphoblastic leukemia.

CDR3 amino acids: CASSGWGLRETQYF. The DNA for the CDR3 is TGTGCCAGCAGCGGATGGGGGCTCAGGGAGACCCAGTACTTC. This chain links TRBV5-4 with TRBJ2-5; maybe TRBD1 (6 bases). The CDR3 has 14 residues. The germline V and J ends were trimmed by 4 bases and 5 bases, with 15 bases remaining between them. Germline CDR1 is SGHNT and CDR2 is YYREEE (reference sequence). Complete variable domain (other parts from reference TRBV5-4 and TRBJ2-5): ETGVTQSPTHLIKTRGQQVTLRCSSQSGHNTVSWYQQALGQGPQFIFQYYREEENGRGNFPPRFSGLQFPNYSSELNVNALELDDSALYLCASSGWGLRETQYFGPGTRLLVL.

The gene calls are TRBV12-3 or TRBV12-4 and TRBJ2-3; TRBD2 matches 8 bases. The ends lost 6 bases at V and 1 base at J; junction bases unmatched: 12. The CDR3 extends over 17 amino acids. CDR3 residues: CASSPLGGGLGTDTQYF. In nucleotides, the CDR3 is TGTGCCAGCAGCCCCCTCGGGGGGGGGCTTGGCACAGATACGCAGTATTTT.

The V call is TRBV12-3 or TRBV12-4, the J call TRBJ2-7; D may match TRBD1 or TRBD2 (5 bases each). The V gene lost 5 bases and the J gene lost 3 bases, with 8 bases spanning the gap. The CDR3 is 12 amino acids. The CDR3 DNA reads TGTGCCAGCAGTCCGGGGCTCTACGAGCAGTACTTC. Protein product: CASSPGLYEQYF.

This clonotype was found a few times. In DNA form, the CDR3 reads TGTGCCAGCAGCCTAGGGACGACCCCAACCTACGAGCAGTACTTC. Translating it yields CASSLGTTPTYEQYF. The chain combines TRBV11-3 with TRBJ2-7; D might be TRBD1 or TRBD2, each matching 5 bases. V was pared by 5 bases and J by 2 bases, with 16 bases between. The CDR3 extends over 15 amino acids. Looked up from germline, CDR1 is SGHNT and CDR2 is YENEEA.

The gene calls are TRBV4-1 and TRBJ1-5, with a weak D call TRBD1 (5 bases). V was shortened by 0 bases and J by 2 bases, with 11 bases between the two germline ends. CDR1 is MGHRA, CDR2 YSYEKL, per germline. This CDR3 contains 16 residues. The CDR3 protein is CASSQDLGRRNQPQHF. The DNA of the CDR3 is TGCGCCAGCAGCCAAGATTTGGGACGGCGCAATCAGCCCCAGCATTTT.

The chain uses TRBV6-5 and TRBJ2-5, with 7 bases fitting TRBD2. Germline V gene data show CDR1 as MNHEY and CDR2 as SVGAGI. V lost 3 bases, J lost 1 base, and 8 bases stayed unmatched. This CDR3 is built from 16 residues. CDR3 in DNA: TGTGCCAGCAGTTATCTAACGGGGGGTCTCCAAGAGACCCAGTACTTC. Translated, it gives CASSYLTGGLQETQYF.

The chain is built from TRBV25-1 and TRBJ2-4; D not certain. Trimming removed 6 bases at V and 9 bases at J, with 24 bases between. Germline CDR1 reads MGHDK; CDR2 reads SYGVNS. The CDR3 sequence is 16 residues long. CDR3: CASRGQDVGEYGIQYF. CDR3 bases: TGTGCCAGCAGGGGTCAGGATGTTGGCGAGTATGGCATTCAGTACTTC.

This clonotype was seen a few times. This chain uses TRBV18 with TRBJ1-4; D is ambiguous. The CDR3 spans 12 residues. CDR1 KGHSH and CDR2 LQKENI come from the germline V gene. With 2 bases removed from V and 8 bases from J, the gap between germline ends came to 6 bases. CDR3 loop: CASSPYSEKLFF. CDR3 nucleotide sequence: TGTGCCAGCTCACCATACTCCGAAAAACTGTTTTTT.

DNA for the CDR3: TGTGCCAGCAGTTACCCGGTCAAGAGGGTTTACAATGAGCAGTTCTTC. Translation gives CASSYPVKRVYNEQFF. The rearrangement links TRBV6-5 to TRBJ2-1, with D possibly matching TRBD2 (5 bases). This CDR3 region has 16 residues. V lost 2 bases to trimming and J lost 4 bases, with 15 bases between them. Germline V CDR1 and CDR2: MNHEY, SVGAGI.

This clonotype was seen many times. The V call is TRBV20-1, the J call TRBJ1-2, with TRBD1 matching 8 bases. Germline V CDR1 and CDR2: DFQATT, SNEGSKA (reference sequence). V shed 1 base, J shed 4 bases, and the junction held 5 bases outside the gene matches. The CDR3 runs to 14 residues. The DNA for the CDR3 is TGCAGTGCTAGAGGCGACAGGGGCTCCTATGGCTACACCTTC. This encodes CSARGDRGSYGYTF.